This entry features one T cell receptor (beta chain) sequence. The sample holds a few counts of this clonotype. The target of this receptor is not known. The record has no base qualities; no much larger clone is one base away. These data belong to a study of blood T cells in healthy people across ages (dated by TCRdb to about 2015). General notes on the study: In model experiments, roughly one uniquely barcoded TCR beta cDNA molecule per two T cells was captured by template switching. The donors were divided into four age groups: young (average around 16 years), middle-aged (over 35), aged (roughly 60) and long-lived (82). The study measured age-related changes in TCR beta repertoire diversity using deep sequencing normalized with unique cDNA molecular identifiers. Two additional independent replicas of 1 million unique cDNA reads from the same blood draw were analyzed for two donors (one aged 18 to 30 and one aged 80 or older).

V and J are truncated by 2 bases and 2 bases respectively, leaving an intervening sequence of 15 bases. Looking up the germline V gene yields CDR1 SNHLY and CDR2 FYNNEI. The CDR3, cysteine through phenylalanine, is 17 amino acids long. The read is trimmed to its CDR3 DNA, 51 bases read in frame from base 1. Results the study describes overall, beyond this receptor: Donor CMV infection status was unknown, potentially confounding age-related changes in expanded clonotypes. Observed TCR beta diversity per million T cells fell roughly linearly with age, and a significant reduction was already apparent by age roughly 40. Since profiling was done on bulk unsorted PBMCs, naive and antigen-experienced compartments could not be conclusively compared. Estimates of total diversity based on one million sequenced T cells were regarded as lower bounds and as underestimates. There was a strong correlation between observed TCR beta diversity and the percentage of naive T cells measured by flow cytometry. Compared with the aged group, the long-lived group had more naive CD4+ T cells, fewer expanded clones and increased TCR diversity, a pattern suggesting age selection.

Libraries were prepared through 5' RACE. The data were produced on an Illumina HiSeq 2500. The second PCR ran for roughly 7 to 11 cycles and used a J-beta primer mix along with a sample-barcoded 5' primer. A unique molecular identifier was introduced onto each TCR beta cDNA molecule by a template-switch 5' adaptor carrying 12 random nucleotides. Each sample yielded at least 2.5 million CDR3-containing paired-end reads. First-strand cDNA was synthesized from all RNA with the Mint cDNA synthesis kit, primed by a TRBC-specific oligonucleotide. All cDNA was treated with uracil-DNA glycosylase and then went through a first 18-cycle PCR with the universal primers M1SS and BC2_uni_R. On the authors' methods: Normalization of each sample was performed by random selection of 1 million high-quality reads, each carrying a distinct molecular identifier. Reads with shared molecular identifiers were discarded instead of being binned into consensus sequences. MiTCR, run with a Q25 quality threshold and the strictest error-elimination algorithm, handled CDR3 identification, clonotype clustering and error correction. Lower-bound total TCR beta diversity was estimated with a nonparametric unseen species model using Euler transformation. TCRdb reran the public reads through fastp at Q25 and MiXCR, keeping productive beta chains. Under each unique CDR3 protein, matching rows form one entry showing the most common genes and DNA. TCRdb's processing, not the authors', yielded these V and J calls. This sample holds fewer than 650,000 distinct CDR3 sequences; around 27% were observed only once. The ten largest clones capture roughly 3.5% of the sample.

The donors were roughly 40 Caucasian individuals from Russia, aged roughly 6 to 100 years, who were systemically healthy. Around 9.9 milliliters of peripheral blood were collected from each donor into EDTA-treated Vacutainer tubes. Ficoll-Paque density-gradient centrifugation was used to isolate PBMCs, with at least 6.5 million per sample. Total RNA was extracted from PBMCs with Trizol reagent, with at least 6 micrograms obtained per sample. For every donor, an aliquot of PBMCs went through flow cytometry to measure the percentages of naive CD45RAhigh/CD27high T cells. This same sample was also part of a study on T cells of mothers and their children. As described in the second report: Donors were nine systemically healthy Caucasian individuals: three mothers and their six children. cDNA synthesis used all of the extracted RNA, with around 1.6 ug of RNA in each 15 ul reaction. In the second PCR, sample barcodes and 2-4 random nucleotides were introduced via the M1S primer. Over 8 million TCR beta CDR3 reads were obtained for each mother, and 2.5 million to 3 million reads were obtained for each child. Thymic selection shapes the output of TCR recombination in a similar way in related and unrelated pairs, and inherited differences have a minor effect. Normalized repertoire overlap was always found to be slightly, but never significantly, higher in related mother-child pairs than in unrelated mother-child pairs. With a sensitivity of approximately 100 clones per million clonotypes, no persistent microchimeric T cell clones were detected. In the study, deep NGS was used to compare the TCR beta repertoires of mothers and children, and features distinguishing related mother-child pairs from unrelated individuals were sought. The mean age was about 37 +/- 4 years for the mothers and around 11 +/- 4 years for the children. After adapter ligation with NEBNext reagents, the libraries were sequenced on Illumina HiSeq 2000 with 100+100 nt paired-end reads. To avoid cross-contamination, the mother libraries and the child libraries were prepared a month apart and sequenced in separate runs. For each donor, somewhere between about 450,000 and 2,200,000 distinct TCR beta clonotypes were identified. Naive TCR beta clonotypes were estimated from low-frequency clonotypes matched to each donor's FACS-determined naive share, without sorting.

The sequenced sample consisted of blood. The chain was built from TRBV2 and TRBJ2-2; the D gene lacks a confident call. The TCR sequence derives from a boy younger than 10 in good health. The bases read TGTGCCAGCAGTGAACTGTGGGCGGTCTATAACACCGGGGAGCTGTTTTTT. Translated, this gives CASSELWAVYNTGELFF.